Below are 27 T cell receptor beta chains sequenced from a single sample in a study of blood T cell repertoires in COVID-19. Generated by immunoSEQ multiplex PCR, the TCRdb table keeps only in-frame clones and is missing some. This table has roughly 350,000 clones, approximately 87% appearing once. Sequencing used peripheral blood. The receptors stem from a woman aged 50 to 60 with COVID-19, enrolled during active disease.

This chain links TRBV2 with TRBJ1-5; D might be TRBD1 (5 bases). This CDR3 is built from 14 residues. Trimming stripped 5 bases from V and 2 bases from J, with 10 bases between. CDR1 is SNHLY, CDR2 FYNNEI, per germline. For the CDR3, the DNA is TGTGCCAGCAGTAGGGGAGGAGGCAATCAGCCCCAGCATTTT. Its translation is CASSRGGGNQPQHF.

The V gene is TRBV7-2, the J gene TRBJ1-3; D is possibly TRBD1 (5 bases). CDR3 length: 15 residues. The ends were cut back, 5 bases at V and 0 bases at J, with 11 bases in the middle. The germline V gene encodes CDR1 SGHTA and CDR2 FQGNSA. This CDR3 reads CASSPGWISGNTIYF. The CDR3 nucleotides are TGTGCCAGCAGCCCAGGGTGGATCTCTGGAAACACCATATATTTT.

The chain combines TRBV5-1 with TRBJ1-2; 7 bases line up with TRBD1. Germline V gene data show CDR1 as SGHRS and CDR2 as YFSETQ. Trimming at V came to 0 bases and at J to 6 bases, leaving 8 bases not matched to a gene. The length of the CDR3 is 15 residues. CDR3 residues: CASSLGGDRANGYTF. In nucleotides, the CDR3 is TGCGCCAGCAGCTTGGGAGGAGACAGGGCGAATGGCTACACCTTC. Complete variable domain (other parts from reference TRBV5-1 and TRBJ1-2): KAGVTQTPRYLIKTRGQQVTLSCSPISGHRSVSWYQQTPGQGLQFLFEYFSETQRNKGNFPGRFSGRQFSNSRSEMNVSTLELGDSALYLCASSLGGDRANGYTFGSGTRLTVV.

In this sample, this clone turned up once. V and J are TRBV3-1 (or the pseudogene TRBV3-2) and TRBJ2-1, with 7 bases lining up with TRBD1. Germline V gene data show CDR1 as LGHDT and CDR2 as YNNKEL (reference sequence). Germline trimming cut 0 bases from V and 1 base from J; bases unmatched to any gene: 6. This CDR3 comprises 17 residues. CDR3 DNA: TGTGCCAGCAGCCAAGATTTAGTACAGGGGTCCTACAATGAGCAGTTCTTC. It translates to CASSQDLVQGSYNEQFF.

V is TRBV7-3 and J is TRBJ2-3; 12 nucleotides line up with TRBD2. V was clipped by 6 bases and J by 7 bases; unmatched bases: 5. Looked up from germline, CDR1 is SGHTA and CDR2 is FQGTGA. The CDR3 is 14 amino acids. CDR3 sequence: CASSPTSGRNTQYF. The CDR3 DNA reads TGTGCCAGCAGTCCGACTAGCGGGAGAAATACGCAGTATTTT.

V is TRBV14 and J is TRBJ2-7, with D perhaps TRBD2 (6 bases). The CDR3 contains 13 residues. The V gene lost 3 bases and the J gene lost 6 bases, with 12 bases spanning the gap. CDR1 is SGHDN, CDR2 FVKESK, per germline. CDR3 amino acids: CASSQGLTTEQYF. The CDR3 DNA reads TGTGCCAGCAGCCAGGGACTTACAACCGAGCAGTACTTC.

This chain connects TRBV18 to TRBJ2-5; D gene uncertain. The CDR3 is 15 amino acids. V was shortened by 5 bases and J by 1 base, with 14 bases between the two germline ends. Germline values: CDR1 KGHSH, CDR2 LQKENI. The DNA of the CDR3 is TGTGCCAGCTCATCCTCAACGGTTGGCCAAGAGACCCAGTACTTC. As protein: CASSSSTVGQETQYF.

This clone was observed a handful of times. The chain combines TRBV7-8 with TRBJ2-7; D is ambiguous. Germline loops: CDR1 SGHVS, CDR2 FQNEAQ. This CDR3 region has 11 residues. Between the trimmed V and J ends, which lost 1 base and 9 bases, there was a span of 7 bases. The CDR3 DNA is TGTGCCAGCAGCTTAGTACAGAGGCAGTACTTC. Its protein product is CASSLVQRQYF.

V usage is TRBV5-1 and J usage is TRBJ2-3; 9 bases agree with TRBD1. V trimming: 4 bases; J trimming: 3 bases; junction bases outside the gene matches: 9. This CDR3 is 16 amino acids long. CDR1 is SGHRS and CDR2 is YFSETQ in the germline V gene. The CDR3 DNA is TGCGCCAGCAGCAGCCGGACAGGGGATACGACAGATACGCAGTATTTT. Amino acids: CASSSRTGDTTDTQYF.

The rearrangement uses TRBV7-2 and TRBJ2-1; possibly TRBD2 for D (6 bases). Germline CDR1 and CDR2: SGHTA and FQGNSA. CDR3 length: 16 amino acids. Between the trimmed V and J ends, which lost 1 base and 1 base, there was a span of 11 bases. CDR3 protein: CASSLGGGISYNEQFF. CDR3 sequence (DNA): TGTGCCAGCAGCTTAGGAGGCGGGATTTCCTACAATGAGCAGTTCTTC.

This chain connects TRBV18 to TRBJ2-1, with TRBD2 matching over 9 bases. Germline CDR1 is KGHSH and CDR2 is LQKENI. Trimming cost V 6 bases and J 5 bases; bases outside gene matches: 11. The CDR3 runs 16 residues. CDR3 amino acids: CASSDLLAGLHNEQFF. CDR3 DNA sequence: TGTGCCAGCTCCGACCTTCTAGCGGGGTTGCACAATGAGCAGTTCTTC.

The chain is built from TRBV15 and TRBJ2-2; 9 bases are a match to TRBD1. The germline V gene encodes CDR1 LNHNV and CDR2 YYDKDF (reference sequence). This CDR3 is built from 15 residues. With 1 base clipped from V and 3 bases from J, the junction kept 0 bases outside the gene matches. The DNA of the CDR3 is TGTGCCACCAGCAGAGGACAGGGGGACACCGGGGAGCTGTTTTTT. This gives the protein CATSRGQGDTGELFF.

The rearrangement uses TRBV5-1 and TRBJ2-5; 14 bases match TRBD2. V dropped 0 bases and J dropped 4; count of bases not matched to a gene: 2. There are 16 residues in the CDR3. The germline CDR1 and CDR2 sequences are SGHRS and YFSETQ. CDR3 protein: CASSLEGTSGRETQYF. The CDR3 nucleotides read TGCGCCAGCAGCTTGGAGGGGACTAGCGGGAGAGAGACCCAGTACTTC.

This clone was observed once. J is TRBJ2-3 and V is TRBV19; D gene ambiguous. This CDR3 spans 14 amino acids. Germline lookup yields CDR1 LNHDA and CDR2 SQIVND (reference sequence). V lost 7 bases to trimming and J lost 2 bases, with 13 bases between them. The CDR3 loop is CASISGEDTDTQYF. The DNA for the CDR3 is TGTGCCAGTATCTCCGGAGAAGACACAGATACGCAGTATTTT.

J is TRBJ1-2 and V is TRBV18; TRBD1 aligns across 9 bases. Germline trimming cut 0 bases from V and 3 bases from J; bases unmatched to any gene: 5. The CDR3 covers 16 residues. The germline gives CDR1 KGHSH, CDR2 LQKENI. CDR3 protein: CASSPPKDRGDYGYTF. Written as DNA, the CDR3 is TGTGCCAGCTCACCACCGAAGGACAGGGGTGACTATGGCTACACCTTC.

There are many counts of this clone. V gene TRBV7-9 combines with J gene TRBJ2-3; 9 bases are shared with TRBD2. Unmatched junction bases numbered 6, after V lost 7 bases and J lost 1 base. Germline-derived CDR1 and CDR2 are SEHNR and FQNEAQ (reference sequence). The CDR3 has 15 residues. CDR3: CASTIAGARTDTQYF. Here the CDR3 DNA reads TGTGCCAGCACCATAGCGGGAGCTCGCACAGATACGCAGTATTTT.

The V call is TRBV10-3, the J call TRBJ2-7, with 13 positions matching TRBD2. The germline V gene encodes CDR1 ENHRY and CDR2 SYGVKD. This CDR3 has 15 residues. V shed 5 bases and J 2 bases; nucleotides not matched to a gene: 3. CDR3: CAISYGLAGAYEQYF. DNA for the CDR3: TGTGCCATCAGTTATGGACTAGCGGGGGCCTACGAGCAGTACTTC.

The CDR3: CASRGDRLGGYTF. DNA for the CDR3: TGTGCCAGCAGGGGGGACAGGTTAGGAGGCTACACCTTC. V usage is TRBV9 and J usage is TRBJ1-2; 8 nucleotides agree with TRBD1. CDR1 and CDR2 (germline): SGDLS, YYNGEE. V lost 5 bases and J lost 8; bases outside the gene matches: 8. This CDR3 comprises 13 residues.

The gene calls are TRBV5-6 and TRBJ2-7; 8 nucleotides align to TRBD1. Trimming at V came to 4 bases and at J to 3 bases, leaving 6 bases not matched to a gene. The CDR3 runs 14 residues. Germline V CDR1 and CDR2: SGHDT, YYEEEE. The DNA of the CDR3 is TGTGCCAGCAGCGTGACCGGGACAGGCTACGAGCAGTACTTC. Amino acids: CASSVTGTGYEQYF.

The chain carries TRBV6-1 and TRBJ2-7; 9 positions match TRBD1. The CDR3 is 15 amino acids. V trimming: 3 bases; J trimming: 2 bases; junction bases outside the gene matches: 5. CDR1 and CDR2 (germline): MNHNS, SASEGT. The CDR3 sequence: CASSDPGTGPYEQYF. CDR3 in DNA: TGTGCCAGCAGTGACCCCGGGACAGGGCCCTACGAGCAGTACTTC.

The V and J genes are TRBV6-5 and TRBJ1-4; no definite D call. V lost 5 bases and J lost 3, with 10 bases in between. Germline CDR1 is MNHEY and CDR2 is SVGAGI. The CDR3 is made up of 14 amino acids. The CDR3 reads CASSRGSSNEKLFF. The DNA for the CDR3 is TGTGCCAGCAGTCGAGGGTCCTCTAATGAAAAACTGTTTTTT.

The chain combines TRBV5-4 with TRBJ2-5; 8 positions match TRBD2. CDR1 SGHNT and CDR2 YYREEE come from the germline V gene (reference sequence). This CDR3 spans 13 amino acids. The junction had 4 bases not matched to a gene; V was cut back by 4 bases and J by 5 bases. CDR3 region: CASSTGGVETQYF. As DNA, the CDR3 is TGTGCCAGCAGCACCGGGGGGGTTGAGACCCAGTACTTC. Supplemented by reference TRBV5-4 and TRBJ2-5, the full variable domain reads ETGVTQSPTHLIKTRGQQVTLRCSSQSGHNTVSWYQQALGQGPQFIFQYYREEENGRGNFPPRFSGLQFPNYSSELNVNALELDDSALYLCASSTGGVETQYFGPGTRLLVL.

This chain connects TRBV27 to TRBJ1-1, with D uncertain. CDR3 size: 13 residues. Germline CDR1 MNHEY, CDR2 SMNVEV (reference sequence). V was pared by 7 bases and J by 0 bases, with 9 bases between. This chain's CDR3 is CASKTAMNTEAFF. The CDR3 DNA reads as TGTGCCAGCAAAACAGCCATGAACACTGAAGCTTTCTTT.

This chain joins TRBV4-2 and TRBJ1-2, with a tentative D call TRBD1 (5 bases). V lost 0 bases and J 5 bases, leaving 10 bases between the germline ends. Per germline, CDR1 LGHNA and CDR2 YNFKEQ. The CDR3 runs 14 residues. The CDR3 is CASSQEGVGYGYTF. For the CDR3, the DNA is TGTGCCAGCAGCCAAGAAGGGGTCGGATATGGCTACACCTTC.

This chain's CDR3 is CASSQDHAGGSADTQYF. The DNA for the CDR3 is TGCGCCAGCAGCCAAGATCACGCGGGAGGGTCGGCAGATACGCAGTATTTT. The chain couples TRBV4-3 to TRBJ2-3, with 9 bases that match TRBD2. The CDR3 loop spans 17 amino acids. Germline lookup yields CDR1 LGHNA and CDR2 YSLEER. The ends lost 0 bases at V and 4 bases at J; junction bases unmatched: 8.

The chain uses TRBV6-5 and TRBJ2-7; TRBD1 matches at 7 bases. The V gene end was trimmed by 7 bases and the J gene end by 2 bases; junction bases not matched to a gene: 11. The germline CDR1 and CDR2 sequences are MNHEY and SVGAGI. This CDR3 comprises 15 residues. The CDR3 DNA is TGTGCCAGCAACGTTCAGGGGGACCCTCCCTACGAGCAGTACTTC. It codes for CASNVQGDPPYEQYF.

The genes are TRBV5-1 and TRBJ2-5; possibly TRBD1 for D (6 bases). CDR3 size: 14 residues. Germline V gives CDR1 SGHRS, CDR2 YFSETQ. V lost 4 bases, J lost 1 base, and 11 bases lay in between. CDR3 in DNA: TGCGCCAGCAGCCCCCGGACAGCCCAAGAGACCCAGTACTTC. The encoded protein is CASSPRTAQETQYF.